This TCR beta chain was captured by sequencing in a study of cytomegalovirus exposure and HLA in healthy donors. Vbeta (60) and Jbeta (13) primers were used in the PCR. The method was immunoSEQ multiplex PCR; TCRdb's version includes in-frame clones alone and lacks a portion of them. The profile shows some 120,000 clones, around two thirds of them singletons. This CDR3 spans 13 amino acids. Between the trimmed V and J ends, which lost 8 bases and 2 bases, there was a span of 12 bases. The V gene's germline CDR1 is PRHDT and CDR2 FYEKMQ (reference sequence). The chain has TRBV13 and TRBJ1-2, with D possibly TRBD1 on 5 matching bases. The receptor's source is a woman aged 40 to 55 in good health and CMV-seropositive. The specimen was PBMCs. The CDR3 bases are TGTGCCAGCGGGTTGGGGCGGAACTATGGCTACACCTTC. This translates into CASGLGRNYGYTF.